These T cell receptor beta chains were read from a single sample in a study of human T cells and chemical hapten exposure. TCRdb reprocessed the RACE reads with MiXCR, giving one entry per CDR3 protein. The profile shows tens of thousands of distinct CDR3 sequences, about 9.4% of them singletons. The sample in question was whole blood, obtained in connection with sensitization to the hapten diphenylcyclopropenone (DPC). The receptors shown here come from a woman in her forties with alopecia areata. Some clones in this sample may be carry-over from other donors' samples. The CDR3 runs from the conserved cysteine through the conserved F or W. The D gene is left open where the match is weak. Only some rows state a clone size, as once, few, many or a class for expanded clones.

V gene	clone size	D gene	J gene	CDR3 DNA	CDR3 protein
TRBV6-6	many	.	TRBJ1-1	TGTGCCAGCCGCAGGGGTAAGGTCCTATTGAACACTGAAGCTTTCTTT	CASRRGKVLLNTEAFF
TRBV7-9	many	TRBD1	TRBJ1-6	TGTGCCAGCAGCCCAGGGGGTTCACCCCTCCACTTT	CASSPGGSPLHF
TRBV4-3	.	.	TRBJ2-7	TGCGCCAGCAGCCAAGAAGCCGACAGCACCTACGAGCAGTACTTC	CASSQEADSTYEQYF
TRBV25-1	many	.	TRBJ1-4	TGTGCCAGCAGTGAATATTGGCAGGCAACTAATGAAAAACTGTTTTTT	CASSEYWQATNEKLFF
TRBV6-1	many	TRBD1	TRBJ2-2	TGTGCCAGCAGCTGGACAGGGGGCGGCATGGGCGGGGAGCTGTTTTTT	CASSWTGGGMGGELFF
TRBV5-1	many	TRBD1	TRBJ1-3	TGCGCCAGCAGCCCGGTTCCTCCGACAGGGTTTTCTGGAAACACCATATATTTT	CASSPVPPTGFSGNTIYF
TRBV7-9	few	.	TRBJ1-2	TGTGCCAGCAGCTTAGACGACCCTACAAAGCCCTATGGCTACACCTTC	CASSLDDPTKPYGYTF
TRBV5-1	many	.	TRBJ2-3	TGCGCCAGCAGAGGGACTCTCACAGATACGCAGTATTTT	CASRGTLTDTQYF
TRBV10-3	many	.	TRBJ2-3	TGTGCCGTCGAAGACAGCACTAGCACAGATACGCAGTATTTT	CAVEDSTSTDTQYF
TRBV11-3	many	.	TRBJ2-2	TGTGCCAGCAGTGGAGATACCGGGGAGCTGTTTTTT	CASSGDTGELFF
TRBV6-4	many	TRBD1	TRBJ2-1	TGTGCCAGCAGTATCCAGGGGGCAGGGAATGAGCAGTTCTTC	CASSIQGAGNEQFF
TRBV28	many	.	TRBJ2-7	TGTGCCAGCTCGAAGTACGAGCAGTACTTC	CASSKYEQYF
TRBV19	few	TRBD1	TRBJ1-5	TGTGCCAGTAAGATACAGGGGGGCGGTCAGCCCCAGCATTTT	CASKIQGGGQPQHF
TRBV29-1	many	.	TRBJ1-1	TGCAGCGCCCTGACCCAGATGACGACTGAAGCTTTCTTT	CSALTQMTTEAFF
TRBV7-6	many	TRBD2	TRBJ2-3	TGTGCCAGCAGCCCTGCACTAGCGGGGGAGTACCACACAGATACGCAGTATTTT	CASSPALAGEYHTDTQYF
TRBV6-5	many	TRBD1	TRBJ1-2	TGTGCCAGCAGAGAGGGACAGGGGAACTATGGCTACACCTTC	CASREGQGNYGYTF
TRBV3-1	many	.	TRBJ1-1	TGTGCCAGCAGCCAAGGACACAGCAACACTGAAGCTTTCTTT	CASSQGHSNTEAFF